In this sample, the clone carrying this T cell receptor beta chain turned up once. What it binds is unknown. Among ophthalmopathy patients, the Clinical Activity Score reached at least 3, the NOSPECS grade reached at least 4, and duration remained under 3 months. Diagnoses were established using clinical symptoms, serum thyroxine and TRAb, thyroid ultrasound and orbital computed tomography. Fresh peripheral blood, roughly 9.8 ml of it, supplied the PBMCs. This record comes from a study of T cells in Graves' hyperthyroidism and ophthalmopathy. TCR beta CDR3 regions were amplified from RNA transcripts. First-round RT-PCR with HTBI primers amplified the TCR CDR3 region. From the multiplex PCR reads, TCRdb called clonotypes with MiXCR, one entry per CDR3 protein. The sample records hundreds of thousands of distinct CDR3 sequences, around 15% being singletons. Germline CDR1 is MNHEY and CDR2 is SVGEGT. Trimming pared 0 bases from V and 5 bases from J, leaving 10 bases between. This CDR3 has 14 residues.

Study-level findings and limits: Appearing also in blood were most of the thyroid clonotypes expanded above 0.001.

The V gene is TRBV6-2 or TRBV6-3, the J gene TRBJ2-5; D unresolved. The sequencing sample was made of blood. The sequence was obtained from a young woman with Graves' ophthalmopathy. CDR3 in DNA: TGTGCCAGCAGTTACTCGGGGTTGGGGGAGACCCAGTACTTC. Translation gives CASSYSGLGETQYF.